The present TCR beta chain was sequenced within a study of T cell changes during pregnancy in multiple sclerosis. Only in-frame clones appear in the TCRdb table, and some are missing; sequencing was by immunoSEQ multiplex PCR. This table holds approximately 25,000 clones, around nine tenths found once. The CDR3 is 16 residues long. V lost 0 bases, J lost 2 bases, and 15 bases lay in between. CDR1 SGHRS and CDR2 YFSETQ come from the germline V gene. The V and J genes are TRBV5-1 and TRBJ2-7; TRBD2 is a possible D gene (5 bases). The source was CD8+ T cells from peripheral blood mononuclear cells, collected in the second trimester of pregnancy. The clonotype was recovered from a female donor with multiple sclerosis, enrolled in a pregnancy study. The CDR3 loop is CASSLEGSRGPYEQYF. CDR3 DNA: TGCGCCAGCAGCTTGGAGGGCAGTAGAGGGCCCTACGAGCAGTACTTC.